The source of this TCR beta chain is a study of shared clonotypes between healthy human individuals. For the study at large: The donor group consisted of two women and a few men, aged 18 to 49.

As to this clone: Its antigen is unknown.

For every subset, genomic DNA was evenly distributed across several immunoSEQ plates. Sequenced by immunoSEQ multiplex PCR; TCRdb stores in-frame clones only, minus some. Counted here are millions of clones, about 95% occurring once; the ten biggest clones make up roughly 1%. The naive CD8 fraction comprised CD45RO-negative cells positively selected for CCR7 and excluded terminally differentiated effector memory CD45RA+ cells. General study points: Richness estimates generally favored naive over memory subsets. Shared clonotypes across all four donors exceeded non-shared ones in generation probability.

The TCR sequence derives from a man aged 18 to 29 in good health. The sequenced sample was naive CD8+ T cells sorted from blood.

As DNA, the CDR3 is TGTGCCAGCAACCTAGGTAACAATGAGCAGTTCTTC. Translation gives CASNLGNNEQFF. The rearrangement joins TRBV6-6 to TRBJ2-1; D is ambiguous. V was pared by 7 bases and J by 5 bases, with 9 bases between. Germline V gene sequence: CDR1 MNHNY, CDR2 SVGAGI (reference sequence). CDR3 length equals 12 residues.